These 13 T cell receptor beta chains came from one sample sequenced in a study of blood T cell repertoires in COVID-19. Sequencing was performed with immunoSEQ multiplex PCR; in TCRdb, only in-frame clones are kept and a portion is missing. The sample comprises more than 150,000 clones, about nine tenths of which are singletons, and more than 2% rests with the top ten. The source material was peripheral blood. These receptors were taken from a woman between 70 and 85 years old with acute or convalescent COVID-19.

This clone has a handful of counts. The chain couples TRBV14 to TRBJ1-1; no clear D gene. V was cut by 3 bases and J by 5 bases, with 13 bases left in between. CDR3 length equals 14 residues. The germline V gene has CDR1 SGHDN and CDR2 FVKESK. DNA for the CDR3: TGTGCCAGCAGCCACTTTCGGTCACTTACTGAAGCTTTCTTT. This codes for CASSHFRSLTEAFF.

The V and J genes are TRBV6-6 and TRBJ1-3; 7 positions match TRBD1. Germline CDR1 is MNHNY and CDR2 is SVGAGI (reference sequence). With 6 bases clipped from V and 3 bases from J, the junction kept 11 bases outside the gene matches. The length of the CDR3 is 16 residues. This CDR3 reads CASSPVRHRGGNTIYF. The CDR3 bases are TGTGCCAGCAGCCCCGTCCGACACAGGGGTGGAAACACCATATATTTT.

V is TRBV18 and J is TRBJ1-6; unclear D gene. The CDR3 has 18 residues. The V end lost 3 bases, the J end lost 5 bases, and 20 bases lay between the germline ends. In germline, CDR1 is KGHSH, CDR2 LQKENI. The CDR3 DNA is TGTGCCAGCTCACCGTTGAGTCACGCGGGGTCGGATAATTCACCCCTCCACTTT. Its protein product is CASSPLSHAGSDNSPLHF.

This sequence joins TRBV19 and TRBJ2-4, with 9 bases aligning to TRBD1. Germline V gene sequence: CDR1 LNHDA, CDR2 SQIVND (reference sequence). Unmatched junction bases numbered 6, after V lost 8 bases and J lost 4 bases. The CDR3 extends over 14 amino acids. The CDR3 DNA sequence: TGTGCCAGTCGCCACGGGACAGGGAAAAACATTCAGTACTTC. This encodes CASRHGTGKNIQYF. Full variable domain (remainder filled in from reference TRBV19 and TRBJ2-4): DGGITQSPKYLFRKEGQNVTLSCEQNLNHDAMYWYRQDPGQGLRLIYYSQIVNDFQKGDIAEGYSVSREKKESFPLTVTSAQKNPTAFYLCASRHGTGKNIQYFGAGTRLSVL.

This clone was seen only once. The chain links TRBV19 to TRBJ1-2, with 7 nucleotides matching TRBD1. The ends lost 7 bases at V and 6 bases at J; junction bases unmatched: 11. The CDR3 consists of 14 residues. From germline, CDR1 is LNHDA and CDR2 SQIVND (reference sequence). The CDR3 DNA is TGTGCCAGTACGCCGGGACAGAGCTATAATGGCTACACCTTC. It is translated as CASTPGQSYNGYTF. The variable domain in full, completed from reference TRBV19 and TRBJ1-2, reads DGGITQSPKYLFRKEGQNVTLSCEQNLNHDAMYWYRQDPGQGLRLIYYSQIVNDFQKGDIAEGYSVSREKKESFPLTVTSAQKNPTAFYLCASTPGQSYNGYTFGSGTRLTVV.

CDR3 bases: TGTGCCAGCAACCTGGGGGCTCGCACCGGGGAGCTGTTTTTT. Encoded protein: CASNLGARTGELFF. The chain employs TRBV14 and TRBJ2-2; TRBD1 is a possible D gene (6 bases). Looked up from germline, CDR1 is SGHDN and CDR2 is FVKESK. The CDR3 is 14 amino acids. V lost 7 bases and J lost 4, with 13 bases in between.

The V gene is TRBV25-1, the J gene TRBJ1-2; the D gene is possibly TRBD1 (6 bases). Germline V CDR1 and CDR2: MGHDK, SYGVNS. This CDR3 contains 14 residues. The V gene lost 2 bases and the J gene lost 2 bases, with 9 bases spanning the gap. For the CDR3, the DNA is TGTGCCAGCAGTGAAGGGGGCAAAAACTATGGCTACACCTTC. It specifies CASSEGGKNYGYTF.

This chain links TRBV9 with TRBJ2-1; no reliable D call. Deletions cut 0 bases from V and 9 bases from J, with 19 bases between. The CDR3 length is 16 residues. The V gene's germline CDR1 is SGDLS and CDR2 YYNGEE. CDR3 sequence: CASSVEIRGSNGEQFF. CDR3 bases: TGTGCCAGCAGCGTAGAAATTAGAGGCAGCAATGGTGAGCAGTTCTTC.

This rearrangement joins TRBV5-1 to TRBJ2-1; D possibly corresponds to TRBD2 (6 bases). The CDR3 sequence is 14 residues long. V was clipped by 1 base and J by 4 bases, with 9 bases between them. Germline loops: CDR1 SGHRS, CDR2 YFSETQ. CDR3 in amino acids: CASSLRDSYNEQFF. The CDR3 coding sequence is TGCGCCAGCAGCTTGCGGGACTCGTACAATGAGCAGTTCTTC. Full variable domain (remainder filled in from reference TRBV5-1 and TRBJ2-1): KAGVTQTPRYLIKTRGQQVTLSCSPISGHRSVSWYQQTPGQGLQFLFEYFSETQRNKGNFPGRFSGRQFSNSRSEMNVSTLELGDSALYLCASSLRDSYNEQFFGPGTRLTVL.

V gene TRBV3-1 (or the pseudogene TRBV3-2) combines with J gene TRBJ1-2, with 8 bases aligning to TRBD1. There are 17 residues in the CDR3. The germline V gene has CDR1 LGHDT and CDR2 YNNKEL (reference sequence). Unmatched junction bases numbered 10, after V lost 1 base and J lost 3 bases. CDR3 in DNA: TGTGCCAGCAGCCAAGCTTTAGGCAGGGGGCGGTACTATGGCTACACCTTC. This gives the protein CASSQALGRGRYYGYTF.

The chain joins TRBV18 to TRBJ1-1; TRBD1 is a possible D gene (6 bases). The CDR3 is made up of 12 amino acids. V lost 3 bases and J 7 bases, leaving 9 bases between the germline ends. Germline CDR1 reads KGHSH; CDR2 reads LQKENI. The CDR3 nucleotides are TGTGCCAGCTCACCCGACAGGTATGAAGCTTTCTTT. It codes for CASSPDRYEAFF.

The rearrangement links TRBV29-1 to TRBJ2-1; a weak D match, TRBD1 (5 bases). V was trimmed by 7 bases and J by 6 bases, leaving 22 bases between them. Germline CDR1 and CDR2: SQVTM and ANQGSEA. This CDR3 is 15 amino acids long. The CDR3 is CSGHLDSTPLNEQFF. The CDR3 coding sequence is TGCAGCGGGCACCTAGACAGTACCCCCCTCAATGAGCAGTTCTTC.

Turning to this clone: Other nucleotide sequences from this sample produce the same CDR3. This chain uses TRBV15 with TRBJ1-1, with no clear D. Germline V gene sequence: CDR1 LNHNV, CDR2 YYDKDF (reference sequence). The CDR3 totals 15 residues. V was clipped by 1 base and J by 0 bases, with 9 bases between them. DNA for the CDR3: TGTGCCACCAGCAGAGGCACGGGGATGAACACTGAAGCTTTCTTT. Translated, it gives CATSRGTGMNTEAFF.